This T cell receptor beta chain was recorded in a study of T cells in Graves' hyperthyroidism and ophthalmopathy. In regard to this clonotype: The antigen is undetermined. This could be a read error, since a much larger clone is one nucleotide away.

This CDR3 has 13 amino acids. Deletions cut 8 bases from V and 2 bases from J, with 11 bases between. The germline V gene encodes CDR1 SNHLY and CDR2 FYNNEI. Study-level findings and limits: Stable hyperthyroidism was separated from ophthalmopathy by a model based on 13 V-J features. Progression to ophthalmopathy was predicted a median of 6.5 months early. Most thyroid clonotypes with frequency above 0.001 were detected in blood.

Every diagnosis used clinical symptoms, serum thyroxine and TRAb, thyroid ultrasound and orbital computed tomography. From RNA transcripts, TCR beta CDR3 regions were amplified. Using the HTBI primer set, a first-round RT-PCR was run on the TCR CDR3. TCRdb called the multiplex PCR reads again in MiXCR, with one record for every CDR3 protein. The data hold some 760,000 distinct CDR3 sequences, with approximately 14% observed a single time. The V gene is TRBV2, the J gene TRBJ2-3; D is undetermined. The TCR comes from a woman between 18 and 29 years old with Graves' hyperthyroidism. Sequenced material: blood. CDR3 sequence reads: CASDQMLTDTQYF. DNA of the CDR3: TGTGCCAGCGATCAAATGCTCACAGATACGCAGTATTTT.